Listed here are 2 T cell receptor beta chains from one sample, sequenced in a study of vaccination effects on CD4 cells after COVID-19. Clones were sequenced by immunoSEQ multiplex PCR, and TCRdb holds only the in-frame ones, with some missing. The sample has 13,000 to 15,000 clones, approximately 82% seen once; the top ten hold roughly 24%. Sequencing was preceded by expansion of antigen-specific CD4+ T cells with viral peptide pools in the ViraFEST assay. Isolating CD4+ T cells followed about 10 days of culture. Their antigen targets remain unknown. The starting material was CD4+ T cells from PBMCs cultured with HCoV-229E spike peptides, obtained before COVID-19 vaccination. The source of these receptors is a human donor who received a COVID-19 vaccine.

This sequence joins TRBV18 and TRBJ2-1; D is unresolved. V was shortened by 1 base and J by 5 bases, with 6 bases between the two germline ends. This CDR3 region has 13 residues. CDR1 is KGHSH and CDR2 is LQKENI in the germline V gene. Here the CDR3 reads CASSPLRNNEQFF. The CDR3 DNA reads TGTGCCAGCTCACCACTCAGAAACAATGAGCAGTTCTTC.

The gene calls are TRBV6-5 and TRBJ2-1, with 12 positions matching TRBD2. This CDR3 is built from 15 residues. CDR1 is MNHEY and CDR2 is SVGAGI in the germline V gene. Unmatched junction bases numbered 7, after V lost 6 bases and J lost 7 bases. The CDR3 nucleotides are TGTGCCAGCAGCCACCTAGCGGGGGGGCGAAATGAGCAGTTCTTC. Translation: CASSHLAGGRNEQFF.